The T cell receptor beta chain described here comes from a study of CD8+ T cells in alopecia areata. Sequencing used cDNA as its template, made by extracting RNA and reverse transcribing it. The data were produced by immunoSEQ multiplex PCR, yet TCRdb's version contains in-frame clones alone and is incomplete. This sample has more than 100,000 clones; around 59% occur once, and the top ten carry 8.5% to 10%. Details on this clone: Its target is unknown.

PBMCs provided sorted CD4+ and CD8+ T cells. Notes on the study in general: Mouse data revealed clearer TCR sharing than patient data did, a gap possibly tied to HLA. Higher clonality and more expanded CD8+ clones appeared in lesional than normal scalp. Sequences from scalp samples also cover resident alphabeta T cells of normal skin.

In germline, CDR1 is SGHTA, CDR2 FQGTGA. Trimming cost V 5 bases and J 0 bases, with 6 bases left between them. The CDR3 spans 13 residues. This clonotype was obtained from a human donor in good health. Material for sequencing was CD4+ T cells sorted from blood. This sequence joins TRBV7-3 and TRBJ2-3, with D unresolved. The CDR3 DNA sequence: TGTGCCAGCAGCCCGGGCAGCACAGATACGCAGTATTTT. The encoded protein is CASSPGSTDTQYF.